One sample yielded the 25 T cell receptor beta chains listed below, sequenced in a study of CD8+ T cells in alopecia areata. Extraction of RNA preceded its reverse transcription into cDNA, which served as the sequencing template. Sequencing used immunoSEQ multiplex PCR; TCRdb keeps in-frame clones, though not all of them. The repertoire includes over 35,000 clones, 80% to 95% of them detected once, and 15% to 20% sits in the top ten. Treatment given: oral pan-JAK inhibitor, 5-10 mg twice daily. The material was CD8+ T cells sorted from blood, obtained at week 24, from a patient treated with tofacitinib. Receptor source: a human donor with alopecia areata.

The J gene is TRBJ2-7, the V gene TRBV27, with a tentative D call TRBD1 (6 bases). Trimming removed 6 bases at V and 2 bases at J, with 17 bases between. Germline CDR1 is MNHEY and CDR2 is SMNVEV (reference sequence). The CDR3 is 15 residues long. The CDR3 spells CASSLTGSLTYEQYF. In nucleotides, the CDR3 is TGTGCCAGCAGCCTTACAGGGTCGCTTACCTACGAGCAGTACTTC.

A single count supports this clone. The CDR3 DNA reads TGCAGCGTGATGCGGGGAAATGAGCAGTTCTTC. It translates to CSVMRGNEQFF. The chain employs TRBV29-1 and TRBJ2-1, with D possibly matching TRBD2 (6 bases). The CDR3 is 11 residues long. In germline, CDR1 is SQVTM, CDR2 ANQGSEA. With 6 bases removed from V and 7 bases from J, the gap between germline ends came to 10 bases.

Here the CDR3 reads CASSYTGVGTDTQYF. CDR3 nucleotides: TGTGCCAGCAGTTATACAGGGGTGGGCACAGATACGCAGTATTTT. The rearrangement uses TRBV6-6 and TRBJ2-3, with 7 bases fitting TRBD1. The CDR3 has 15 amino acids. The V gene end was trimmed by 3 bases and the J gene end by 1 base; junction bases not matched to a gene: 4. From germline, CDR1 is MNHNY and CDR2 SVGAGI (reference sequence).

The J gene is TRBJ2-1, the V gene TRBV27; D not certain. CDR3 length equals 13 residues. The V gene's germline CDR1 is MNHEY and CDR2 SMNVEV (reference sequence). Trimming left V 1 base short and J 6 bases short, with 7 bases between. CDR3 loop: CASSLLASNEQFF. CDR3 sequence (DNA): TGTGCCAGCAGTTTATTGGCGAGCAATGAGCAGTTCTTC.

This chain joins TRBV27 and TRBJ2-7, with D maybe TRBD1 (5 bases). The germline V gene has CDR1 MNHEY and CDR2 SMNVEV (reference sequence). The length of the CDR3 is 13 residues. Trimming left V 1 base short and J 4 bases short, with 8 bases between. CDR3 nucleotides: TGTGCCAGCAGTTTATTTGACAGATACGAGCAGTACTTC. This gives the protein CASSLFDRYEQYF.

CDR3 sequence: CASSLGQREQYF. CDR3 bases: TGTGCCAGCAGTTTGGGTCAGCGGGAGCAGTATTTT. V and J are TRBV27 and TRBJ2-3; TRBD2 aligns across 7 bases. After removal of 3 bases from V and 11 bases from J, the junction contained 5 bases not matched to a gene. Germline V gives CDR1 MNHEY, CDR2 SMNVEV (reference sequence). The CDR3 contains 12 residues.

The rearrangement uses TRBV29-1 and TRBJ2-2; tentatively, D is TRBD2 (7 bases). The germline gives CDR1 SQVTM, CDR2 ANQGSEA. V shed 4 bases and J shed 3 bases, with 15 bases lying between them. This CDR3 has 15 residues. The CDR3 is CSVVEGGPDTGELFF. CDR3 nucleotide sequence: TGCAGCGTTGTGGAGGGGGGGCCTGACACCGGGGAGCTGTTTTTT.

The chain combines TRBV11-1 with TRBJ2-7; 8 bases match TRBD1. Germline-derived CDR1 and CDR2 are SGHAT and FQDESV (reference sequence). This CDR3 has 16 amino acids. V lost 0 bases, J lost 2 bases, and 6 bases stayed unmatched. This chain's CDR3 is CASSLAENRGAYEQYF. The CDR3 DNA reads TGTGCCAGCAGCTTAGCGGAGAACAGGGGGGCCTACGAGCAGTACTTC.

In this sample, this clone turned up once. CDR3 in DNA: TGTGCCAGCAGTTTAGGGACTAGCGCTGACCAGTACTTC. Translating it yields CASSLGTSADQYF. J is TRBJ2-5 and V is TRBV27, with 10 bases identical to TRBD2. Trimming cost V 2 bases and J 10 bases; bases outside gene matches: 4. Germline V gene sequence: CDR1 MNHEY, CDR2 SMNVEV (reference sequence). CDR3 length: 13 residues.

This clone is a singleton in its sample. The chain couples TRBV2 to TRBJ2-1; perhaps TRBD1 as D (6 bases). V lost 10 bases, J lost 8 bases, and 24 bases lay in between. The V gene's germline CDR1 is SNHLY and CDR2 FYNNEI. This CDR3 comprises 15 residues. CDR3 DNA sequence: TGTGCCATCCAACGTTACAGGGATGTTTGGGATGAGCAGTTCTTC. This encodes CAIQRYRDVWDEQFF.

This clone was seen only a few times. The CDR3 is CASSPSAGGSYNEQFF. The CDR3 bases are TGTGCCAGCAGTCCGTCCGCGGGGGGCTCCTACAATGAGCAGTTCTTC. The chain has TRBV7-9 and TRBJ2-1, with 8 bases matching TRBD2. Per germline, CDR1 SEHNR and CDR2 FQNEAQ (reference sequence). This CDR3 is 16 amino acids long. V was clipped by 6 bases and J by 0 bases; unmatched bases: 7.

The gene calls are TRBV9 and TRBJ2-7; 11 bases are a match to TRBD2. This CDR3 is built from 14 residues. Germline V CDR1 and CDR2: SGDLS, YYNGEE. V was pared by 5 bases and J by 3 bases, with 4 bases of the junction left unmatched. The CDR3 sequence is CASSDSGGDYEQYF. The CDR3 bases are TGTGCCAGCAGTGATAGCGGGGGGGACTACGAGCAGTACTTC. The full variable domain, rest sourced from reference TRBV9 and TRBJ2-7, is DSGVTQTPKHLITATGQRVTLRCSPRSGDLSVYWYQQSLDQGLQFLIQYYNGEERAKGNILERFSAQQFPDLHSELNLSSLELGDSALYFCASSDSGGDYEQYFGPGTRLTVT.

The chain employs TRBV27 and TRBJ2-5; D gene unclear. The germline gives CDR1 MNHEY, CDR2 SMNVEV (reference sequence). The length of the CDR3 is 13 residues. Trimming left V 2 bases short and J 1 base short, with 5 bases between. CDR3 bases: TGTGCCAGCAGTTTACTTGGCCAAGAGACCCAGTACTTC. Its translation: CASSLLGQETQYF.

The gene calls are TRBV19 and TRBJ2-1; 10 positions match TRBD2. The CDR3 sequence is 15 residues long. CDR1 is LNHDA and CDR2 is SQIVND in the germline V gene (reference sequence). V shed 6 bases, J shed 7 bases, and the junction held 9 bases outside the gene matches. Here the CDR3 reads CASRGVAGGPNEQFF. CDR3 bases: TGTGCCAGTAGAGGTGTAGCGGGGGGCCCAAATGAGCAGTTCTTC.

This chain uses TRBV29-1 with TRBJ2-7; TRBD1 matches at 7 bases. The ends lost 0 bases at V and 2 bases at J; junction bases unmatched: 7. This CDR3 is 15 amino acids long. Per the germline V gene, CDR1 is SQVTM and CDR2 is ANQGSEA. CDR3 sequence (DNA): TGCAGCGTTGAAGATACGCAGGGGGACACCTACGAGCAGTACTTC. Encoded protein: CSVEDTQGDTYEQYF.

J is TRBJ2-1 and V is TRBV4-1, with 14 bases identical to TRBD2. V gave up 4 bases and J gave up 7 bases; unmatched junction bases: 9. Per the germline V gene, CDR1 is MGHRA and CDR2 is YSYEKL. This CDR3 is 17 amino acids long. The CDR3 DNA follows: TGCGCCAGCAGCCCACATATGACTAGCGGGGGGGAGAATGAGCAGTTCTTC. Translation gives CASSPHMTSGGENEQFF.

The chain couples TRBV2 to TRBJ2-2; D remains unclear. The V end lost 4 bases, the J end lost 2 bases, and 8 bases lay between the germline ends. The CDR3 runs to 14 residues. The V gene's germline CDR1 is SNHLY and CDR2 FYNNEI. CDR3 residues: CASSGTENTGELFF. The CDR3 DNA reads TGTGCCAGCAGTGGGACGGAAAACACCGGGGAGCTGTTTTTT.

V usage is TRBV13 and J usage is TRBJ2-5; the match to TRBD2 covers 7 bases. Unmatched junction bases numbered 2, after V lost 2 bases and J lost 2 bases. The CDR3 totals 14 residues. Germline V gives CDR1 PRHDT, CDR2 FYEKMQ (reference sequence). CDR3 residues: CASSLRLAQETQYF. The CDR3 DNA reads TGTGCCAGCAGCTTAAGACTAGCACAAGAGACCCAGTACTTC.

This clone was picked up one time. Written as DNA, the CDR3 is TGTGCCAGCAGCTCCCGGACTAGCGGGCCTAGCACAGATACGCAGTATTTT. It is translated as CASSSRTSGPSTDTQYF. This chain uses TRBV7-9 with TRBJ2-3, with 11 nucleotides matching TRBD2. V was clipped by 4 bases and J by 0 bases; unmatched bases: 6. From germline, CDR1 is SEHNR and CDR2 FQNEAQ (reference sequence). The CDR3 runs to 17 residues.

CDR3 residues: CASSHYQGKGGAFF. In DNA form, the CDR3 reads TGCGCCAGCAGCCACTATCAGGGGAAGGGGGGAGCTTTCTTT. J is TRBJ1-1 and V is TRBV4-1; TRBD1 might be the D (6 bases). Trimming left V 3 bases short and J 10 bases short, with 18 bases between. The CDR3 consists of 14 residues. The germline CDR1 and CDR2 sequences are MGHRA and YSYEKL.

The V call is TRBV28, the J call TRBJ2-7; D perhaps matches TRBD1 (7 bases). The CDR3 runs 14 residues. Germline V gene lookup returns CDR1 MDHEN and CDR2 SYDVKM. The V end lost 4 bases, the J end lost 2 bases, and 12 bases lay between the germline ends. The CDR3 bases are TGTGCCAGCAGTTCACCCAGGGGGGCCTACGAGCAGTACTTC. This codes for CASSSPRGAYEQYF.

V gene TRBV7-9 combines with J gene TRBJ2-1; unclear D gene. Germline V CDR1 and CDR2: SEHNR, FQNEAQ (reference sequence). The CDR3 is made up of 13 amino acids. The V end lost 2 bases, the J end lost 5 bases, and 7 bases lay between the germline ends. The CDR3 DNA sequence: TGTGCCAGCAGCTTACAGGTAAACAATGAGCAGTTCTTC. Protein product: CASSLQVNNEQFF.

The CDR3 here is CASSVRDRGYEQYF. The CDR3 bases are TGTGCCAGCAGCGTCCGGGACAGGGGCTACGAGCAGTACTTC. The rearrangement uses TRBV7-9 and TRBJ2-7; 10 bases line up with TRBD1. Per germline, CDR1 SEHNR and CDR2 FQNEAQ (reference sequence). The CDR3 has 14 amino acids. The V segment lost 5 bases and the J segment 3 bases; nucleotides outside the gene matches: 4.

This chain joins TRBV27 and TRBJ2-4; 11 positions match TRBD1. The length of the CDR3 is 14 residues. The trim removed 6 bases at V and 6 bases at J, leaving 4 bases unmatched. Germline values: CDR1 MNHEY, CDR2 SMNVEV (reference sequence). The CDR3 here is CASRDRGLLNIQYF. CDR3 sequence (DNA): TGTGCCAGCAGGGACAGGGGGCTGTTAAACATTCAGTACTTC.

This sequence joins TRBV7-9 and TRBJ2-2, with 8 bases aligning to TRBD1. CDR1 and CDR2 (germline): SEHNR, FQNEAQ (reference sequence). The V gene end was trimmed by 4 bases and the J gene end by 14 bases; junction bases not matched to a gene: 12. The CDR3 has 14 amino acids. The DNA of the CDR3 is TGTGCCAGCAGCTCGCCGGTAGGACAGGGTGAACTGTTTTTT. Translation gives CASSSPVGQGELFF.